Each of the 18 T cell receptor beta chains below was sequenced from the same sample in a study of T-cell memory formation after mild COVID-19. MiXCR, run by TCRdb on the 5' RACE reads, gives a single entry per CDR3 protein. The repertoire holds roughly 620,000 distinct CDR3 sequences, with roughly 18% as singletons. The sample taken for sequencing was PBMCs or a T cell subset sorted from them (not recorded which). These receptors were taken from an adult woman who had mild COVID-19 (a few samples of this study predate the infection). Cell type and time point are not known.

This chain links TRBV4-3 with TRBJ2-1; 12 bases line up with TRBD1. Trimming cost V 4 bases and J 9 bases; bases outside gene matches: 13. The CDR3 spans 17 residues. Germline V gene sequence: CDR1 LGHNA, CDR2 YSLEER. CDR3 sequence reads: CASSLKAGQGATGEQFF. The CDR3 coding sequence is TGCGCCAGCAGCCTCAAGGCGGGACAGGGGGCAACTGGTGAGCAGTTCTTC.

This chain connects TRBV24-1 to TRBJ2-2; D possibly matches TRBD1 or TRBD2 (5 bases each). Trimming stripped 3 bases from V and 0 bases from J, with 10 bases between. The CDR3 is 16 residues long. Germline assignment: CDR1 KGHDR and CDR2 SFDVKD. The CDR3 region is CATSDGGRANTGELFF. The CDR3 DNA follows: TGTGCCACCAGTGATGGGGGACGCGCGAACACCGGGGAGCTGTTTTTT.

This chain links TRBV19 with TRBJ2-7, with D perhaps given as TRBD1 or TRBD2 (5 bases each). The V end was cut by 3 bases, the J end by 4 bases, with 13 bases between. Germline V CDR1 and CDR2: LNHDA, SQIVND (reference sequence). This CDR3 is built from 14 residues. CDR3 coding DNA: TGTGCCAGTAGTATTGGGACGGTTGGGTACGAGCAGTACTTC. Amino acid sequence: CASSIGTVGYEQYF.

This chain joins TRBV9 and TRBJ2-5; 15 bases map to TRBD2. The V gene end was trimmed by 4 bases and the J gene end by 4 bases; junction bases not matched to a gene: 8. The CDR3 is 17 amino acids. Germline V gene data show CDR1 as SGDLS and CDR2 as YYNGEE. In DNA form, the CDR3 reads TGTGCCAGCAGCCTACAACCGGGACTAGCGGGGGGAGAGACCCAGTACTTC. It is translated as CASSLQPGLAGGETQYF.

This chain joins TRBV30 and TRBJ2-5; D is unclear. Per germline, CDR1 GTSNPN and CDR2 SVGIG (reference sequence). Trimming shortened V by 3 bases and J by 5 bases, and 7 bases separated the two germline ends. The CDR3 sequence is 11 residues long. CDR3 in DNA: TGTGCCTGGAGAACGGCCGAGACCCAGTACTTC. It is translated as CAWRTAETQYF.

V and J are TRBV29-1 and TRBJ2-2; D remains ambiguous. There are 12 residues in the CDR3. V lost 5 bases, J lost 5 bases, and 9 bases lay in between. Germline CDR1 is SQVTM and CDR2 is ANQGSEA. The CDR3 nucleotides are TGCAGCGTTCGACTGGCTACCGGGGAGCTGTTTTTT. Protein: CSVRLATGELFF.

The CDR3 DNA is TGTGCCAGCAGCTCCGGTGACCTAGTAGCAGATACGCAGTATTTT. Protein sequence: CASSSGDLVADTQYF. The chain joins TRBV11-3 to TRBJ2-3; no clear D. The germline V gene has CDR1 SGHNT and CDR2 YENEEA. The germline V and J ends were trimmed by 4 bases and 4 bases, with 15 bases remaining between them. This CDR3 region has 15 residues.

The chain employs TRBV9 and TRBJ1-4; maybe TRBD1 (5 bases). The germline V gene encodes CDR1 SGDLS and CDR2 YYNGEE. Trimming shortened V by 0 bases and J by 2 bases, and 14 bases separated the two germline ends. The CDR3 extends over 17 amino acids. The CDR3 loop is CASSVGSGLPTNEKLFF. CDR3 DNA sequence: TGTGCCAGCAGCGTAGGGTCAGGGTTGCCGACTAATGAAAAACTGTTTTTT.

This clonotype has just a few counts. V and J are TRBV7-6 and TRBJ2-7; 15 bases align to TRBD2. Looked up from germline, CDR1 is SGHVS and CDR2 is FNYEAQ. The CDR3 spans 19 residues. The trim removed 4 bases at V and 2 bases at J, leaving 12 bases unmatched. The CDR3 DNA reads TGTGCCAGCAGCTCGGGCTCGGGACTAGCGGGAGGTATAGCCTACGAGCAGTACTTC. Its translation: CASSSGSGLAGGIAYEQYF.

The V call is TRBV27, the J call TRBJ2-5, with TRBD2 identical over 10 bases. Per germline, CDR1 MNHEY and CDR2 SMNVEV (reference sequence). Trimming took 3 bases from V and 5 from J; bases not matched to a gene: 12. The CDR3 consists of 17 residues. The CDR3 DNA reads TGTGCCAGCAGTTTCCACAAACTAGCGGGACGGCCTGAGACCCAGTACTTC. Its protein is CASSFHKLAGRPETQYF.

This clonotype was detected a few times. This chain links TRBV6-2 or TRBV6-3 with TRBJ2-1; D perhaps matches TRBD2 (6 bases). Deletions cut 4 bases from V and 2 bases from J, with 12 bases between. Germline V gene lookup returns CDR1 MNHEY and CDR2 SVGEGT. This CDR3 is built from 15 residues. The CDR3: CASSWAGNTYNEQFF. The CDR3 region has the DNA TGTGCCAGCAGTTGGGCGGGGAATACCTACAATGAGCAGTTCTTC.

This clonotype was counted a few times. CDR3 coding DNA: TGTGCCAGCAGTCGGACACCCCAGAATGAAAAACTGTTTTTT. Translated: CASSRTPQNEKLFF. J is TRBJ1-4 and V is TRBV6-5; TRBD1 might be the D (5 bases). Germline V gene data show CDR1 as MNHEY and CDR2 as SVGAGI. The CDR3 length is 14 residues. V lost 5 bases and J 5 bases, leaving 12 bases between the germline ends.

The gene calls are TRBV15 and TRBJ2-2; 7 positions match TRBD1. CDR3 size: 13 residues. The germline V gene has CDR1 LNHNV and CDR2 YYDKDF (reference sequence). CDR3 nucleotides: TGTGCAACTCGGACAGGCAACACCGGGGAGCTGTTTTTT. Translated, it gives CATRTGNTGELFF.

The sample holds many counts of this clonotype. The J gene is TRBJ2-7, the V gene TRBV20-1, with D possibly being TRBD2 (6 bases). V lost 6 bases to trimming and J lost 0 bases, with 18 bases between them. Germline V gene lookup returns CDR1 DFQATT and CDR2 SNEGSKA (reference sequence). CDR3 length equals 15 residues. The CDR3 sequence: CSAARAGWDSYEQYF. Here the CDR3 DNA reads TGCAGTGCCGCGAGAGCGGGCTGGGACTCCTACGAGCAGTACTTC.

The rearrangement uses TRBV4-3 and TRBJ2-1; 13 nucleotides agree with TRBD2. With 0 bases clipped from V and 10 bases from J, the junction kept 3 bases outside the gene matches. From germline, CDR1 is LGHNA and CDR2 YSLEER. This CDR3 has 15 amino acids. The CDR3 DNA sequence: TGCGCCAGCAGCCAAGAACCGGGACTAGCGGGAGAGCAGTTCTTC. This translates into CASSQEPGLAGEQFF.

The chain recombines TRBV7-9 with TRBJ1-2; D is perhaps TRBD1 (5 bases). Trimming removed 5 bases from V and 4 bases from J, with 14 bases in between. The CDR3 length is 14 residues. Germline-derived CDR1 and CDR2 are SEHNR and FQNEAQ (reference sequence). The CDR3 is CASSPGGGIYGYTF. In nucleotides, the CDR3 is TGTGCCAGCAGCCCCGGGGGGGGGATCTATGGCTACACCTTC.

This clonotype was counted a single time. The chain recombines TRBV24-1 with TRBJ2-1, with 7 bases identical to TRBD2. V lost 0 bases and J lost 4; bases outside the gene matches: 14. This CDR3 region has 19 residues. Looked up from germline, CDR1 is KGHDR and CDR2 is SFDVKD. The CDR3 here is CATSDLPRPGSGIYNEQFF. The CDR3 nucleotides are TGTGCCACCAGTGATTTGCCCCGCCCCGGGAGCGGGATTTACAATGAGCAGTTCTTC.

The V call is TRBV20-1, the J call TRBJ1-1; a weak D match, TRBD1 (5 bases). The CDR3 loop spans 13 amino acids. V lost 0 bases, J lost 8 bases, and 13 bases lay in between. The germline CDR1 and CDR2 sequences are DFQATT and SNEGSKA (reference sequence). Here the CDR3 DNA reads TGCAGTGCTAGAGACGGAAAAGACAGAGAAGCTTTCTTT. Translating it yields CSARDGKDREAFF.